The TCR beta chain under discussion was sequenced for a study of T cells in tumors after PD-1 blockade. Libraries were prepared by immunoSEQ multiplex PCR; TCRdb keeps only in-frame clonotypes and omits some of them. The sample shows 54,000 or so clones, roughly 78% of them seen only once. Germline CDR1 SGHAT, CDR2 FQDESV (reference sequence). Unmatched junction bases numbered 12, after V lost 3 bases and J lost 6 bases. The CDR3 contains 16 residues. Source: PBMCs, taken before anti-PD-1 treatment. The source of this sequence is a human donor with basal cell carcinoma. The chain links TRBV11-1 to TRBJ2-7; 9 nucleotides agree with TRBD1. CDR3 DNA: TGTGCCAGCAGCTTCGACTCTGGGACAGGGTATCTCGAGCAGTACTTC. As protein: CASSFDSGTGYLEQYF.